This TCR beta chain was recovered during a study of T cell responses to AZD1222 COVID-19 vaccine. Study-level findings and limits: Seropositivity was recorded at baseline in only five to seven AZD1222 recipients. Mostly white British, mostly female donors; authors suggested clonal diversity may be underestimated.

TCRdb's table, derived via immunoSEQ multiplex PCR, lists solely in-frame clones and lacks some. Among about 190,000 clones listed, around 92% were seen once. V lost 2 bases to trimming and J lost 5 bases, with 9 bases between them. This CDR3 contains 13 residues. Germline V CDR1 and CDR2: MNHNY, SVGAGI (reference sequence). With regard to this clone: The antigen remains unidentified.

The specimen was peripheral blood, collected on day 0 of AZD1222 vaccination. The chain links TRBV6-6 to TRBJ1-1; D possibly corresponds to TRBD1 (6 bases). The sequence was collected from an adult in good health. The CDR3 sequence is CASSYTGRTEAFF. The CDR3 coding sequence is TGTGCCAGCAGTTACACAGGGAGAACTGAAGCTTTCTTT.